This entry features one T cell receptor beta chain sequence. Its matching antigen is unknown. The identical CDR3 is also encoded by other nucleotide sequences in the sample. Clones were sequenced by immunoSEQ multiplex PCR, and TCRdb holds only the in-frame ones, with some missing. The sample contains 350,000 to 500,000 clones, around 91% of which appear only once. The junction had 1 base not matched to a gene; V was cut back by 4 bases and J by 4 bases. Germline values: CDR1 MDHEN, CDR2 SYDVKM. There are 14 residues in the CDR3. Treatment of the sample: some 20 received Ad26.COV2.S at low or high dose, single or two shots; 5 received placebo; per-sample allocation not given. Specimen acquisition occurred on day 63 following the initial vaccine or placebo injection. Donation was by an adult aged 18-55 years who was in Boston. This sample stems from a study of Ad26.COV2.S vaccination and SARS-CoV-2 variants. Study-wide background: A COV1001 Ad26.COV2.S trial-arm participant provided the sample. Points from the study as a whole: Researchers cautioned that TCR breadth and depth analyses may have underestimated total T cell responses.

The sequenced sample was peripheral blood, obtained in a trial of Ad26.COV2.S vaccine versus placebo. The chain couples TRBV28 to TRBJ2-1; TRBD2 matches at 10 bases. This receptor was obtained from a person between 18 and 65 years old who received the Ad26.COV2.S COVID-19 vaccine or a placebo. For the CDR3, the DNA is TGTGCCAGCAGTTCACTAGCGGGATACAATGAGCAGTTCTTC. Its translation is CASSSLAGYNEQFF.